The table lists the clone carrying this T cell receptor (beta chain) with a few counts. The antigen remains unidentified. This specimen comes from a study of T cell repertoires in cytomegalovirus infection. Looking at the study overall: Indications came from public TCR beta signatures; they pointed to CMV infection and to a matching HLA type.

General study results and limits: There were HLA-C-restricted CMV-specific TCR beta clonotypes dominating the ex vivo response. Cumulative public TCR beta family frequency identified CMV carriers with the relevant HLA.

The CDR3 covers 13 residues. The germline gives CDR1 SGHAT, CDR2 FQNNGV. The V gene end was trimmed by 5 bases and the J gene end by 6 bases; junction bases not matched to a gene: 3. TCRdb re-derived calls from the reads in MiXCR, one entry per CDR3 protein. The sample has about 360,000 distinct CDR3 sequences, 15% to 20% seen once; the top ten hold under 9%. This sequence joins TRBV11-2 and TRBJ2-7; 11 positions match TRBD1. This TCR derives from a human donor in good health (CMV status not recorded). Some clones in this sample may be carry-over from other donors' samples. The sample was PBMCs. CDR3 protein: CASSRDRGSEQYF. The DNA for the CDR3 is TGTGCCAGCAGCCGGGACAGGGGGTCCGAGCAGTACTTC.